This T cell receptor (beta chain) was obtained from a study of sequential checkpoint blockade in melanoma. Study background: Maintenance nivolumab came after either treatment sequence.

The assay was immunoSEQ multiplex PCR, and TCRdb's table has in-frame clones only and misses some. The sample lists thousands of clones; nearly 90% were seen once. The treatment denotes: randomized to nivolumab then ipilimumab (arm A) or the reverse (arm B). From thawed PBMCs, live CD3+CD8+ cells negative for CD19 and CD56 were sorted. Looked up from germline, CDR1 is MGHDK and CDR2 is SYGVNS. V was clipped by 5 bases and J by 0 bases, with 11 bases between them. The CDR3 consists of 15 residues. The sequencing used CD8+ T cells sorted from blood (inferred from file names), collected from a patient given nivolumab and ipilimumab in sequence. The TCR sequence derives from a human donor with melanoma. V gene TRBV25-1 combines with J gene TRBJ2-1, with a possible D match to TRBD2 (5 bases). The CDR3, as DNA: TGTGCCAGCAGTCGTACGGGGAGCTCCTACAATGAGCAGTTCTTC. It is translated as CASSRTGSSYNEQFF.